This entry lists 21 T cell receptor beta chains sequenced from one sample in a study of T-cell reconstitution after alpha-beta-depleted transplantation in children. Preparing the TCRbeta library involved the use of unique molecular identifiers. TCRdb re-called the PCR reads through MiXCR, storing one row per CDR3 protein. This table holds more than 40,000 distinct CDR3 sequences, about 50% found once. Material: peripheral blood, obtained before TCRalphabeta/CD19-depleted stem cell transplant. Every receptor here comes from a boy less than two years old with SCID, due to receive a stem cell transplant.

The chain combines TRBV5-6 with TRBJ2-7; 10 positions agree with TRBD2. CDR3 size: 16 residues. Germline CDR1 reads SGHDT; CDR2 reads YYEEEE. The trim removed 0 bases at V and 2 bases at J, leaving 5 bases unmatched. CDR3 coding DNA: TGTGCCAGCAGCTTGGCCCCTAGCGGGGGAGCCTACGAGCAGTACTTC. The encoded protein is CASSLAPSGGAYEQYF.

The chain joins TRBV20-1 to TRBJ2-1, with D perhaps TRBD1 or TRBD2 (5 bases each). The CDR3 totals 11 residues. The germline CDR1 and CDR2 sequences are DFQATT and SNEGSKA (reference sequence). Between the trimmed V and J ends, which lost 3 bases and 8 bases, there was a span of 8 bases. The CDR3 here is CSASWGYEQFF. The CDR3 bases are TGCAGTGCTAGTTGGGGGTATGAGCAGTTCTTC.

V usage is TRBV3-1 and J usage is TRBJ1-5; 7 positions match TRBD1. The CDR3 contains 13 residues. Losses at the gene ends were 1 base for V and 9 bases for J; bases not matched to a gene: 3. Germline lookup yields CDR1 LGHDT and CDR2 YNNKEL (reference sequence). CDR3 nucleotides: TGTGCCAGCAGCCAAGGCAGGGGGAGGCCCCAGCATTTT. Residues: CASSQGRGRPQHF. Complete variable domain (other parts from reference TRBV3-1 and TRBJ1-5): DTAVSQTPKYLVTQMGNDKSIKCEQNLGHDTMYWYKQDSKKFLKIMFSYNNKELIINETVPNRFSPKSPDKAHLNLHINSLELGDSAVYFCASSQGRGRPQHFGDGTRLSIL.

This clonotype was seen only a few times. The rearrangement uses TRBV15 and TRBJ1-1; tentatively, D is TRBD1 (5 bases). The CDR3 is 12 residues long. Trimming left V 0 bases short and J 8 bases short, with 7 bases between. Per germline, CDR1 LNHNV and CDR2 YYDKDF (reference sequence). The CDR3 region is CATSRDKGEAFF. The CDR3 bases are TGTGCCACCAGCAGAGATAAGGGGGAAGCTTTCTTT. The full variable domain, with the rest looked up from reference TRBV15 and TRBJ1-1, is DAMVIQNPRYQVTQFGKPVTLSCSQTLNHNVMYWYQQKSSQAPKLLFHYYDKDFNNEADTPDNFQSRRPNTSFCFLDIRSPGLGDTAMYLCATSRDKGEAFFGQGTRLTVV.

The rearrangement links TRBV5-1 to TRBJ2-1, with 8 nucleotides matching TRBD1. The CDR3 contains 13 residues. J gave up 10 bases and V 2 bases, and 5 bases lay outside the gene matches. Germline CDR1 and CDR2: SGHRS and YFSETQ. The CDR3, as DNA: TGCGCCAGCAGCTTACGACAGGGGAGCGAGCAGTTCTTC. Its protein product is CASSLRQGSEQFF.

This clonotype has only a few counts. The chain joins TRBV5-1 to TRBJ2-1; D is possibly TRBD1 (6 bases). CDR1 is SGHRS and CDR2 is YFSETQ in the germline V gene. Trimming took 0 bases from V and 4 from J, leaving 14 bases between them. The CDR3 totals 16 residues. DNA for the CDR3: TGCGCCAGCAGCTTGGGGGGGCTAGCAAGGTACAATGAGCAGTTCTTC. This sequence encodes CASSLGGLARYNEQFF.

This sequence joins TRBV20-1 and TRBJ2-7; 9 bases map to TRBD1. Trimming removed 3 bases from V and 4 bases from J; junction bases left unmatched: 7. Germline V gene lookup returns CDR1 DFQATT and CDR2 SNEGSKA (reference sequence). There are 14 residues in the CDR3. This CDR3 reads CSASRAGTGYEQYF. The CDR3 DNA follows: TGCAGTGCTAGCCGTGCGGGGACAGGGTACGAGCAGTACTTC.

This chain links TRBV4-2 with TRBJ2-3; D not resolved. The CDR3 contains 17 residues. CDR1 is LGHNA, CDR2 YNFKEQ, per germline. Between the trimmed V and J ends, which lost 0 bases and 3 bases, there was a span of 16 bases. The CDR3 loop is CASSQEARYVGTDTQYF. The CDR3 DNA reads TGTGCCAGCAGCCAAGAAGCCAGATATGTAGGTACAGATACGCAGTATTTT.

V is TRBV9 and J is TRBJ2-1, with D hard to call. Trimming removed 0 bases at V and 0 bases at J, with 7 bases between. Germline-derived CDR1 and CDR2 are SGDLS and YYNGEE. CDR3 length: 15 amino acids. CDR3 loop: CASSVAGLSYNEQFF. The CDR3 DNA reads as TGTGCCAGCAGCGTAGCGGGCCTCTCCTACAATGAGCAGTTCTTC. Combining the CDR3 with reference TRBV9 and TRBJ2-1 gives the whole variable domain DSGVTQTPKHLITATGQRVTLRCSPRSGDLSVYWYQQSLDQGLQFLIQYYNGEERAKGNILERFSAQQFPDLHSELNLSSLELGDSALYFCASSVAGLSYNEQFFGPGTRLTVL.

The chain is built from TRBV5-1 and TRBJ2-5; 7 bases agree with TRBD1. The last part of the DNA fits TRBJ2-7 better; the J call may be wrong. The CDR3 extends over 14 amino acids. Germline assignment: CDR1 SGHRS and CDR2 YFSETQ. The CDR3 is CASSLGDRPYEQYF. As DNA, the CDR3 is TGCGCCAGCAGCTTGGGGGACAGACCCTACGAGCAGTACTTC.

This clonotype was seen a few times. This chain uses TRBV5-1 with TRBJ2-1; 7 bases map to TRBD1. From germline, CDR1 is SGHRS and CDR2 YFSETQ. CDR3 size: 15 residues. The V segment lost 4 bases and the J segment 2 bases; nucleotides outside the gene matches: 6. The CDR3 DNA reads as TGCGCCAGCAGCCACCGGGACAGCACCTACAATGAGCAGTTCTTC. Its translation: CASSHRDSTYNEQFF.

Regarding this clonotype: A read error is possible here, since a much larger clone lies one base away. This rearrangement joins TRBV19 to TRBJ2-7; 9 bases fit TRBD1. Unmatched junction bases numbered 15, after V lost 11 bases and J lost 10 bases. The CDR3 contains 13 residues. Germline V lookup: CDR1 LNHDA, CDR2 SQIVND (reference sequence). CDR3 sequence reads: CACNTLQGAKQYF. The CDR3 DNA reads as TGTGCCTGTAATACCCTACAGGGGGCGAAACAGTACTTC.

This rearrangement joins TRBV6-2 or TRBV6-3 to TRBJ2-3; D assignment may be TRBD1 or TRBD2 (7 bases each). Germline V lookup: CDR1 MNHEY, CDR2 SVGEGT. The CDR3 is 14 residues long. The V end was cut by 4 bases, the J end by 5 bases, with 13 bases between. CDR3 coding DNA: TGTGCCAGCAGTTCGCCAGGGGGGGGAGATACGCAGTATTTT. It codes for CASSSPGGGDTQYF.

V is TRBV5-1 and J is TRBJ2-3; D tentatively reads TRBD1 or TRBD2 (6 bases each). The ends were cut back, 2 bases at V and 2 bases at J, with 15 bases in the middle. CDR3 size: 16 residues. Germline CDR1 and CDR2: SGHRS and YFSETQ. The CDR3 bases are TGCGCCAGCAGCTTACGTTTGGGGGGCGACACAGATACGCAGTATTTT. Translated, it gives CASSLRLGGDTDTQYF.

V gene TRBV6-2 or TRBV6-3 combines with J gene TRBJ1-5, with D maybe TRBD1 (6 bases). The CDR3 is 13 residues long. Germline values: CDR1 MNHEY, CDR2 SVGEGT. Trimming took 11 bases from V and 6 from J, leaving 17 bases between them. CDR3 bases: TGTGCCGTTCGCAGGGACATAACTCAGCCCCAGCATTTT. Protein sequence: CAVRRDITQPQHF.

This clonotype was seen only a few times. The rearrangement joins TRBV7-2 to TRBJ1-5, with D possibly being TRBD1 (6 bases). Germline lookup yields CDR1 SGHTA and CDR2 FQGNSA. The length of the CDR3 is 15 residues. Trimming pared 5 bases from V and 4 bases from J, leaving 15 bases between. CDR3 nucleotide sequence: TGTGCCAGCAGCCTAGGGGGGGGCGCGAATCAGCCCCAGCATTTT. This encodes CASSLGGGANQPQHF.

The rearrangement uses TRBV6-1 and TRBJ2-7; 8 nucleotides match TRBD2. CDR3 length: 15 residues. Germline assignment: CDR1 MNHNS and CDR2 SASEGT. The V and J ends lost 7 bases and 2 bases, in that order; junction bases with no gene match: 10. The DNA of the CDR3 is TGTGCCAGCAACATACTAGCGGATCCGACCTACGAGCAGTACTTC. Protein product: CASNILADPTYEQYF.

The chain has TRBV20-1 and TRBJ2-6, with unresolved D. The CDR3 has 16 residues. Germline V CDR1 and CDR2: DFQATT, SNEGSKA (reference sequence). Trimming left V 3 bases short and J 0 bases short, with 12 bases between. CDR3 coding DNA: TGCAGTGCTAGGGACCCTGACCCCTCTGGGGCCAACGTCCTGACTTTC. This codes for CSARDPDPSGANVLTF.

This chain joins TRBV6-1 and TRBJ2-3, with 10 positions matching TRBD2. J was trimmed by 4 bases and V by 5 bases; bases with no gene match: 6. CDR3 length equals 15 residues. Germline lookup yields CDR1 MNHNS and CDR2 SASEGT. CDR3 loop: CASSTTSGVPDTQYF. CDR3 nucleotides: TGTGCCAGCAGTACAACTAGCGGGGTTCCAGATACGCAGTATTTT.

The chain joins TRBV6-1 to TRBJ2-5; 7 nucleotides match TRBD1. The CDR3 extends over 13 amino acids. After removal of 6 bases from V and 5 bases from J, the junction contained 6 bases not matched to a gene. Per germline, CDR1 MNHNS and CDR2 SASEGT. This CDR3 is CASSATGVETQYF. CDR3 DNA: TGTGCCAGCAGCGCCACAGGGGTCGAGACCCAGTACTTC.

The rearrangement uses TRBV7-7 and TRBJ1-4; D is uncertain. In germline, CDR1 is SSHAT, CDR2 FNYEAQ (reference sequence). Trimming cost V 5 bases and J 7 bases, with 11 bases left between them. This CDR3 is 13 amino acids long. The CDR3 coding sequence is TGTGCCAGCAGCGTTAGGGTTGGTGAAAAACTGTTTTTT. The encoded protein is CASSVRVGEKLFF.